The 20 T cell receptor beta chains below all came from one sample that was sequenced in a study of blood T cell repertoires in COVID-19. TCRdb's table, derived via immunoSEQ multiplex PCR, lists solely in-frame clones and lacks some. The sample has about 200,000 clones; 82% are singletons. Sample: peripheral blood. These receptors were obtained from a human donor with acute or convalescent COVID-19. The donor label of this sample is uncertain.

V gene TRBV3-1 (or the pseudogene TRBV3-2) combines with J gene TRBJ2-2, with 8 bases aligning to TRBD2. Looked up from germline, CDR1 is LGHDT and CDR2 is YNNKEL (reference sequence). The CDR3 has 16 residues. V lost 3 bases to trimming and J lost 1 base; unmatched junction nucleotides: 4. The CDR3 is CASSHGLAGNTGELFF. The CDR3, as DNA: TGTGCCAGCAGCCATGGCCTAGCGGGGAACACCGGGGAGCTGTTTTTT.

The chain links TRBV7-2 to TRBJ2-7; TRBD2 might be the D (6 bases). The V gene's germline CDR1 is SGHTA and CDR2 FQGNSA. Between the trimmed V and J ends, which lost 6 bases and 6 bases, there was a span of 18 bases. The CDR3 covers 14 residues. This chain's CDR3 is CASRLLSFGSEQYF. CDR3 DNA: TGTGCCAGCAGACTCCTTTCTTTCGGGAGCGAGCAGTACTTC.

This clone was counted only a few times. The same CDR3 also results from other DNA sequences found in this sample. The CDR3 DNA sequence: TGTGCCAGCTCACCCGACAGGAATCAGCCCCAGCATTTT. Translated, it gives CASSPDRNQPQHF. The rearrangement joins TRBV18 to TRBJ1-5, with D perhaps matching TRBD1 (6 bases). V shed 3 bases and J shed 4 bases, with 7 bases lying between them. From germline, CDR1 is KGHSH and CDR2 LQKENI. This CDR3 has 13 residues.

J is TRBJ2-5 and V is TRBV18, with unresolved D. This CDR3 is built from 14 residues. Between the trimmed V and J ends, which lost 2 bases and 1 base, there was a span of 8 bases. The V gene's germline CDR1 is KGHSH and CDR2 LQKENI. The chain's CDR3 is CASSPTRGQETQYF. The CDR3 DNA follows: TGTGCCAGCTCACCAACCCGCGGCCAAGAGACCCAGTACTTC.

The chain carries TRBV9 and TRBJ2-5; 9 bases fit TRBD2. Trimming removed 2 bases from V and 1 base from J; junction bases left unmatched: 6. Per germline, CDR1 SGDLS and CDR2 YYNGEE. The CDR3 runs to 16 residues. The CDR3 sequence is CASSVRTSGSQETQYF. The DNA of the CDR3 is TGTGCCAGCAGCGTTCGAACTAGCGGGTCCCAAGAGACCCAGTACTTC.

This clone was observed a few times. The chain has TRBV12-3 or TRBV12-4 and TRBJ1-3, with a weak D call TRBD1 (6 bases). This CDR3 spans 13 amino acids. V lost 3 bases and J 7 bases, leaving 10 bases between the germline ends. The DNA of the CDR3 is TGTGCCAGCAGTTTGCGGGGGGCTAACACCATATATTTT. This sequence encodes CASSLRGANTIYF.

This chain connects TRBV6-5 to TRBJ1-1; a weak D match, TRBD1 (6 bases). This CDR3 has 16 amino acids. Per the germline V gene, CDR1 is MNHEY and CDR2 is SVGAGI. V was pared by 1 base and J by 6 bases, with 18 bases between. CDR3 loop: CASSYFKATGLSEAFF. The CDR3 bases are TGTGCCAGCAGTTACTTCAAGGCCACAGGGCTCTCTGAAGCTTTCTTT.

This CDR3 is CASWTDRNTEAFF. The DNA of the CDR3 is TGTGCCAGCTGGACCGACAGGAACACTGAAGCTTTCTTT. The chain uses TRBV27 and TRBJ1-1, with D possibly being TRBD1 (5 bases). Trimming pared 8 bases from V and 1 base from J, leaving 11 bases between. Germline V gene data show CDR1 as MNHEY and CDR2 as SMNVEV (reference sequence). The CDR3 consists of 13 residues.

V and J are TRBV5-1 and TRBJ2-7, with TRBD2 identical over 9 bases. The ends lost 0 bases at V and 4 bases at J; junction bases unmatched: 2. This CDR3 comprises 14 residues. The V gene's germline CDR1 is SGHRS and CDR2 YFSETQ. CDR3 in amino acids: CASSLGLAVYEQYF. As DNA, the CDR3 is TGCGCCAGCAGCTTGGGACTAGCGGTGTACGAGCAGTACTTC.

In DNA, the CDR3 is TGCGCCAGCAGCTTGGGGGCCCGTGCAACTAATGAAAAACTGTTTTTT. This translates into CASSLGARATNEKLFF. This chain links TRBV5-1 with TRBJ1-4, with D unresolved. Germline values: CDR1 SGHRS, CDR2 YFSETQ. This CDR3 comprises 16 residues. Trimming shortened V by 0 bases and J by 0 bases, and 9 bases separated the two germline ends.

Written as DNA, the CDR3 is TGTGCCAGCAGCTTAGATTCAGGGACTGAAGCTTTCTTT. This sequence encodes CASSLDSGTEAFF. V gene TRBV7-9 combines with J gene TRBJ1-1; D perhaps matches TRBD1 (5 bases). This CDR3 has 13 residues. The ends were cut back, 1 base at V and 5 bases at J, with 8 bases in the middle. Germline V lookup: CDR1 SEHNR, CDR2 FQNEAQ (reference sequence).

The chain links TRBV20-1 to TRBJ1-2; no definite D call. V dropped 5 bases and J dropped 2 bases, with 6 bases sitting between them. This CDR3 has 11 residues. The germline gives CDR1 DFQATT, CDR2 SNEGSKA (reference sequence). CDR3 loop: CSAVRNYGYTF. The CDR3 nucleotides are TGCAGTGCTGTACGGAACTATGGCTACACCTTC.

The J gene is TRBJ1-1, the V gene TRBV7-3, with TRBD1 matching 7 bases. Germline CDR1 is SGHTA and CDR2 is FQGTGA. With 1 base clipped from V and 5 bases from J, the junction kept 4 bases outside the gene matches. This CDR3 contains 14 residues. CDR3 in amino acids: CASSLRQGETEAFF. CDR3 in DNA: TGTGCCAGCAGCTTAAGACAGGGAGAAACTGAAGCTTTCTTT.

CDR3 in DNA: TGTGCCTGCCGACAGGGAAACACTGAAGCTTTCTTT. It yields the protein CACRQGNTEAFF. J is TRBJ1-1 and V is TRBV30; 7 bases agree with TRBD1. Germline V gives CDR1 GTSNPN, CDR2 SVGIG (reference sequence). The V gene end was trimmed by 6 bases and the J gene end by 2 bases; junction bases not matched to a gene: 3. This CDR3 has 12 amino acids.

The chain recombines TRBV29-1 with TRBJ1-1; D gene uncertain. The V and J ends lost 0 bases and 0 bases respectively, with 8 bases between them. Looked up from germline, CDR1 is SQVTM and CDR2 is ANQGSEA. The CDR3 runs 14 residues. The CDR3 spells CSVEEGGMNTEAFF. The DNA for the CDR3 is TGCAGCGTTGAAGAGGGAGGAATGAACACTGAAGCTTTCTTT.

At least ten counts were recorded for this clone. The V gene is TRBV10-1, the J gene TRBJ2-1; the match to TRBD2 covers 10 bases. CDR3 length: 15 residues. V lost 3 bases and J lost 7; bases outside the gene matches: 6. CDR1 and CDR2 (germline): WNHNN, SYGVQD (reference sequence). CDR3 protein: CASSESGRARNEQFF. The CDR3 nucleotides read TGCGCCAGCAGTGAAAGCGGGAGGGCCAGGAATGAGCAGTTCTTC.

The chain recombines TRBV14 with TRBJ1-4; TRBD1 matches 7 bases. Losses at the gene ends were 5 bases for V and 2 bases for J; bases not matched to a gene: 8. Germline assignment: CDR1 SGHDN and CDR2 FVKESK. This CDR3 contains 16 residues. The CDR3 spells CASSSLGTVTNEKLFF. CDR3 DNA: TGTGCCAGCAGCTCCCTTGGGACAGTTACTAATGAAAAACTGTTTTTT. The full variable domain, with the rest looked up from reference TRBV14 and TRBJ1-4, is EAGVTQFPSHSVIEKGQTVTLRCDPISGHDNLYWYRRVMGKEIKFLLHFVKESKQDESGMPNNRFLAERTGGTYSTLKVQPAELEDSGVYFCASSSLGTVTNEKLFFGSGTQLSVL.

The rearrangement uses TRBV7-9 and TRBJ2-2, with TRBD1 matching 9 bases. Germline assignment: CDR1 SEHNR and CDR2 FQNEAQ (reference sequence). With V trimmed by 3 bases and J by 0 bases, 2 bases remained unmatched. The CDR3 totals 16 residues. DNA of the CDR3: TGTGCCAGCAGCTTCGACAGGGGGACGAACACCGGGGAGCTGTTTTTT. It translates to CASSFDRGTNTGELFF.

This clone turned up a few times. The chain recombines TRBV2 with TRBJ1-5; weak D call: TRBD1 (6 bases). Trimming cost V 5 bases and J 2 bases, with 16 bases left between them. The CDR3 is made up of 16 amino acids. The germline CDR1 and CDR2 sequences are SNHLY and FYNNEI. The CDR3 loop is CASSPQGMAGNQPQHF. The CDR3 DNA follows: TGTGCCAGCAGTCCGCAGGGGATGGCAGGCAATCAGCCCCAGCATTTT. Variable domain in full (rest from reference TRBV2 and TRBJ1-5): EPEVTQTPSHQVTQMGQEVILRCVPISNHLYFYWYRQILGQKVEFLVSFYNNEISEKSEIFDDQFSVERPDGSNFTLKIRSTKLEDSAMYFCASSPQGMAGNQPQHFGDGTRLSIL.

The genes are TRBV4-2 and TRBJ2-1, with 9 bases lining up with TRBD1. V lost 3 bases and J lost 1; bases outside the gene matches: 4. This CDR3 is built from 16 residues. The germline V gene encodes CDR1 LGHNA and CDR2 YNFKEQ. DNA of the CDR3: TGTGCCAGCAGCCACACCGGGACAGGGTCCTACAATGAGCAGTTCTTC. Its protein is CASSHTGTGSYNEQFF.